This T cell receptor beta chain was sequenced for a study of T cell repertoires in cytomegalovirus infection. Study-level background: CMV epitopes that were recently identified and HLA-C-restricted were used alongside well-studied HLA-B-restricted ones.

Details on this clonotype: The antigen remains unidentified.

MiXCR was run by TCRdb on the reads, yielding one entry per CDR3 protein. The sample includes roughly 920,000 distinct CDR3 sequences, roughly 30% of them seen just once. V lost 6 bases and J lost 7, with 7 bases in between. Per the germline V gene, CDR1 is MDHEN and CDR2 is SYDVKM. CDR3 length: 11 amino acids. The chain is built from TRBV28 and TRBJ2-1; D ambiguous. The clonotype comes from a human donor in good health (CMV status not recorded). Some clones in this sample may be carry-over from other donors' samples. The source material was cultured CD8+ T cells from PBMCs, sampled from culture after CMV antigen stimulation. CDR3 in amino acids: CASSAANEQFF. In nucleotides, the CDR3 is TGTGCCAGCAGCGCGGCTAATGAGCAGTTCTTC. Full variable domain (remainder filled in from reference TRBV28 and TRBJ2-1): DVKVTQSSRYLVKRTGEKVFLECVQDMDHENMFWYRQDPGLGLRLIYFSYDVKMKEKGDIPEGYSVSREKKERFSLILESASTNQTSMYLCASSAANEQFFGPGTRLTVL.